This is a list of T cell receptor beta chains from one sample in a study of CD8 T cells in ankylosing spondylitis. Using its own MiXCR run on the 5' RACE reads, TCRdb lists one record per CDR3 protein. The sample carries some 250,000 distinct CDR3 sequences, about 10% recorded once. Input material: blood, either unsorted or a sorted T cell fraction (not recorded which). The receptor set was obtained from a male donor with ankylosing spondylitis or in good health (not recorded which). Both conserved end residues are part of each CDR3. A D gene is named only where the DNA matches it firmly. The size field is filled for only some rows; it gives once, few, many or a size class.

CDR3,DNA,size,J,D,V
CASSSGSGNNEKLFF,TGCGCCAGCAGCTCTGGCTCGGGGAATAATGAAAAACTGTTTTTT,many,TRBJ1-4,NA,TRBV5-1
CASSYDREMNTEAFF,TGCGCCAGCAGCTACGACCGGGAGATGAACACTGAAGCTTTCTTT,many,TRBJ1-1,NA,TRBV5-1
CASTGQPNYGYTF,TGTGCCAGCACGGGACAGCCTAACTATGGCTACACCTTC,many,TRBJ1-2,TRBD1,TRBV11-2
CASSSGTGLSGANVLTF,TGCGCCAGCAGCTCAGGGACAGGCCTCTCTGGGGCCAACGTCCTGACTTTC,NA,TRBJ2-6,TRBD1,TRBV5-1
CASSLDRPNTGELFF,TGTGCCAGCAGCTTGGACCGACCGAACACCGGGGAGCTGTTTTTT,many,TRBJ2-2,NA,TRBV5-1
CASSPHGGPITGELFF,TGTGCCAGCAGCCCCCACGGGGGGCCGATCACCGGGGAGCTGTTTTTT,NA,TRBJ2-2,NA,TRBV5-4
CASSLGNGPGLAGGNNEQFF,TGCGCCAGCAGCTTGGGAAACGGACCGGGACTAGCGGGAGGGAACAATGAGCAGTTCTTC,many,TRBJ2-1,TRBD2,TRBV5-1
CASSLVGGGSTSYEQYF,TGTGCCAGCAGCTTAGTAGGTGGAGGCTCGACCTCCTACGAGCAGTACTTC,NA,TRBJ2-7,NA,TRBV7-2
CASSTVDEQYF,TGTGCCAGCAGCACTGTGGATGAGCAGTACTTC,NA,TRBJ2-7,NA,TRBV21-1
CASSPQNGGGYTF,TGTGCCAGCTCACCTCAGAACGGGGGTGGCTACACCTTC,few,TRBJ1-2,NA,TRBV18
CASSQNNYEQYF,TGCGCCAGCAGCCAGAACAATTACGAGCAGTACTTC,few,TRBJ2-7,NA,TRBV5-1
CSLDRVGSDTQYF,TGCAGCCTAGACAGGGTTGGGTCAGATACGCAGTATTTT,many,TRBJ2-3,TRBD1,TRBV20-1
CASSSAGQGFNEQFF,TGCGCCAGCAGCTCGGCCGGACAGGGGTTCAATGAGCAGTTCTTC,many,TRBJ2-1,TRBD1,TRBV5-1
CASSRPPGHDLNQPQHF,TGTGCCAGCAGTCGACCTCCGGGACACGACCTCAATCAGCCCCAGCATTTT,few,TRBJ1-5,NA,TRBV28
CAISETSGGYTDTQYF,TGTGCCATCAGTGAGACTAGCGGGGGGTACACAGATACGCAGTATTTT,many,TRBJ2-3,TRBD2,TRBV10-3
CASSVAGSGGVNEQFF,TGTGCCAGCAGCGTAGCTGGAAGCGGGGGGGTAAATGAGCAGTTCTTC,many,TRBJ2-1,TRBD2,TRBV9
CASYRDRSTDTQYF,TGTGCCAGCTACCGGGACAGGTCCACAGATACGCAGTATTTT,NA,TRBJ2-3,TRBD1,TRBV28